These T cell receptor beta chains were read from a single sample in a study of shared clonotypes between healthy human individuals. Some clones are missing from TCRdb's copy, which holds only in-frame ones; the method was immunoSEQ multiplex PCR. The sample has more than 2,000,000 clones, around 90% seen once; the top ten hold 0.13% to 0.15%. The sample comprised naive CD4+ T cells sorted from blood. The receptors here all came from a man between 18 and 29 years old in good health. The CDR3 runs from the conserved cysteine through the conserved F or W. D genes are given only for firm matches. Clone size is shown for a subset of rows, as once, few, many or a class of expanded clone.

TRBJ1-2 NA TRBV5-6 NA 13 CASITRTDYGYTF TGTGCCAGCATCACTCGGACAGATTATGGCTACACCTTC
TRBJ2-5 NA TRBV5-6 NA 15 CASSFSGRIQETQYF TGTGCCAGCAGCTTCTCGGGGCGGATCCAAGAGACCCAGTACTTC
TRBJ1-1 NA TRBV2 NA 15 CASSELPVMNTEAFF TGTGCCAGCAGTGAATTGCCAGTGATGAACACTGAAGCTTTCTTT
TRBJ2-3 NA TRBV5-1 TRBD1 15 CASSRTGGQYDTQYF TGCGCCAGCAGCCGGACAGGGGGACAGTACGATACGCAGTATTTT
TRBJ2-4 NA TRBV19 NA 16 CASSTLTDIAKNIQYF TGTGCCAGTAGTACCCTGACAGATATAGCCAAAAACATTCAGTACTTC
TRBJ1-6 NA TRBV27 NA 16 CASRVMAGSYNSPLHF TGTGCCAGCAGGGTAATGGCTGGGTCCTATAATTCACCCCTCCACTTT
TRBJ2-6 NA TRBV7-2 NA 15 CASSFGWAGANVLTF TGTGCCAGCAGCTTTGGGTGGGCTGGGGCCAACGTCCTGACTTTC
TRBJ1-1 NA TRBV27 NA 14 CASSFGGKNTEAFF TGTGCCAGCAGTTTTGGGGGGAAGAACACTGAAGCTTTCTTT
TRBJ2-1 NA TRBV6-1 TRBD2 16 CASSDRLAGSYNEQFF TGTGCCAGCAGTGATCGACTAGCGGGCTCCTACAATGAGCAGTTCTTC
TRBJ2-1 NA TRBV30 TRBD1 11 CASTGDNEQFF TGTGCCTCAACAGGGGACAATGAGCAGTTCTTC
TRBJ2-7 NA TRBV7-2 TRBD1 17 CASSQRPGQGITYEQYF TGTGCCAGCAGCCAGCGACCGGGACAGGGTATAACCTACGAGCAGTACTTC
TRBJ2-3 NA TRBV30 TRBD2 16 CAWSVRGRAKTDTQYF TGTGCCTGGAGTGTACGGGGGAGGGCCAAGACAGATACGCAGTATTTT
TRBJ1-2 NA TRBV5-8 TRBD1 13 CASSPDRDYGYTF TGTGCCAGCAGCCCGGACAGGGACTATGGCTACACCTTC
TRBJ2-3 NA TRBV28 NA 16 CASSLGSGLMEDTQYF TGTGCCAGCAGTTTGGGGTCCGGGCTTATGGAGGATACGCAGTATTTT
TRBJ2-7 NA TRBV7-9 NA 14 CASSWTASSYEQYF TGTGCCAGCAGCTGGACGGCCTCCTCCTACGAGCAGTACTTC
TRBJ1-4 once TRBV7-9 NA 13 CASSPTGLEKLFF TGTGCCAGCAGCCCCACTGGGTTAGAAAAACTGTTTTTT
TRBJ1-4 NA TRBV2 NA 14 CASEQGGTNEKLFF TGTGCCAGCGAACAGGGAGGGACTAATGAAAAACTGTTTTTT
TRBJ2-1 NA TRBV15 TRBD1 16 CATSREGQLGFNEQFF TGTGCCACCAGCAGAGAGGGACAGCTGGGATTCAATGAGCAGTTCTTC
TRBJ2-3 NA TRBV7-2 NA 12 CASSPDTDTQYF TGTGCCAGCAGCCCGGACACAGATACGCAGTATTTT
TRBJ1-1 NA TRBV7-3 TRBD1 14 CASSLAQGVTEAFF TGTGCCAGCAGCTTAGCGCAGGGGGTGACTGAAGCTTTCTTT
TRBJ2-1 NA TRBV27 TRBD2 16 CASSLQLAGGPGEQFF TGTGCCAGCAGTCTCCAGCTAGCGGGGGGGCCGGGCGAGCAGTTCTTC
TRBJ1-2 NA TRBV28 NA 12 CASSGANYGYTF TGTGCCAGCAGTGGGGCTAACTATGGCTACACCTTC
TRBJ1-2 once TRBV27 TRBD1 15 CASTDDQGQGDGYTF TGTGCCAGCACTGACGACCAGGGACAGGGGGATGGCTACACCTTC
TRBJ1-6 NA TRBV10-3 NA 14 CAISTGFDNSPLHF TGTGCCATCAGTACAGGGTTCGATAATTCACCCCTCCACTTT
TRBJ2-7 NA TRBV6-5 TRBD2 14 CASPFPASGYEQYF TGTGCCAGCCCCTTCCCGGCTAGCGGTTACGAGCAGTACTTC
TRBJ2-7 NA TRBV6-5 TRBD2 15 CASRNGLARFYEQYF TGTGCCAGCAGGAACGGACTAGCGCGTTTCTACGAGCAGTACTTC
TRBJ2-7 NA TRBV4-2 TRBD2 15 CASSPAAGGSYEQYF TGTGCCAGCAGCCCGGCGGCGGGAGGGTCCTACGAGCAGTACTTC
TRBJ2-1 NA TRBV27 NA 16 CASRRERAASYNEQFF TGTGCCAGCAGGAGGGAACGGGCCGCCTCCTACAATGAGCAGTTCTTC
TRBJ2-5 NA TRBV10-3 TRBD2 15 CAISESGEGIGTQYF TGTGCCATCAGTGAGTCGGGGGAGGGGATTGGAACCCAGTACTTC
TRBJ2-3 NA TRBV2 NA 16 CASGELRALSPDTQYF TGTGCCAGCGGGGAACTGAGGGCGCTGAGCCCAGATACGCAGTATTTT
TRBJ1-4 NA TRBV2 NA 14 CASSYSLPGAKLFF TGTGCCAGCAGCTACAGCCTTCCCGGGGCAAAACTGTTTTTT
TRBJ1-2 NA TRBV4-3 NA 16 CASSQVGVTGTYGYTF TGCGCCAGCAGCCAAGTGGGGGTCACGGGGACGTATGGCTACACCTTC
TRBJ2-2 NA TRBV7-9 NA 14 CASSLLIDTGELFF TGTGCCAGCAGCTTACTCATCGACACCGGGGAGCTGTTTTTT
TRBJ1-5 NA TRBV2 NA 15 CASSEDRPPNQPQHF TGTGCCAGCAGTGAAGACAGGCCCCCGAATCAGCCCCAGCATTTT
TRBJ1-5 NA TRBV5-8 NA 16 CASSPRQSYFNQPQHF TGTGCCAGCAGTCCGAGACAGTCCTACTTCAATCAGCCCCAGCATTTT
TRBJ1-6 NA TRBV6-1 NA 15 CASSEGRSYNSPLHF TGTGCCAGCAGTGAGGGTCGCTCCTATAATTCACCCCTCCACTTT